Listed here are 30 T cell receptor beta chains from one sample, sequenced in a study of technical replicates of blood from a few donors. Only in-frame clones appear in the TCRdb table, and some are missing; sequencing was by immunoSEQ multiplex PCR. Of 75,000 to 80,000 clones listed, 94% are singletons. The sample was T cells isolated from PBMCs. The origin of the receptors is a human donor in good health.

The V and J genes are TRBV6-5 and TRBJ2-7; no reliable D call. The CDR3 covers 14 residues. V was pared by 1 base and J by 6 bases, with 13 bases between. Per germline, CDR1 MNHEY and CDR2 SVGAGI. Here the CDR3 reads CASSYYPNSREQYF. Written as DNA, the CDR3 is TGTGCCAGCAGTTACTACCCCAACTCGCGCGAGCAGTACTTC.

The CDR3, as DNA: TGTGCCAGCAGTTTCGCCGGGTACGAGCAGTACTTC. It yields the protein CASSFAGYEQYF. This chain connects TRBV28 to TRBJ2-7; D is unclear. Deletions cut 3 bases from V and 4 bases from J, with 7 bases between. CDR1 MDHEN and CDR2 SYDVKM come from the germline V gene. The CDR3 length is 12 residues.

The gene calls are TRBV5-1 and TRBJ1-3; D uncertain. Trimming cost V 0 bases and J 7 bases, with 17 bases left between them. The CDR3 extends over 16 amino acids. From germline, CDR1 is SGHRS and CDR2 YFSETQ. The CDR3: CASSLEPLVEDNTIYF. CDR3 bases: TGCGCCAGCAGCTTGGAACCTCTCGTGGAGGATAACACCATATATTTT. The variable domain in full, completed from reference TRBV5-1 and TRBJ1-3, reads KAGVTQTPRYLIKTRGQQVTLSCSPISGHRSVSWYQQTPGQGLQFLFEYFSETQRNKGNFPGRFSGRQFSNSRSEMNVSTLELGDSALYLCASSLEPLVEDNTIYFGEGSWLTVV.

This clone occurred a few times. The genes are TRBV7-9 and TRBJ1-1; TRBD1 agrees at 10 bases. Germline-derived CDR1 and CDR2 are SEHNR and FQNEAQ (reference sequence). The CDR3 has 13 residues. J gave up 10 bases and V 5 bases, and 7 bases lay outside the gene matches. The CDR3 spells CASSVGQGLGAFF. CDR3 coding DNA: TGTGCCAGCAGCGTGGGACAGGGGCTCGGAGCTTTCTTT.

The genes are TRBV4-2 and TRBJ1-1, with 8 bases that match TRBD1. This CDR3 is built from 16 residues. Trimming at V came to 2 bases and at J to 5 bases, leaving 10 bases not matched to a gene. Germline CDR1 reads LGHNA; CDR2 reads YNFKEQ. Here the CDR3 DNA reads TGTGCCAGCAGCCAATTGATTGGGACAGGAGATACTGAAGCTTTCTTT. Protein: CASSQLIGTGDTEAFF.

This chain connects TRBV4-1 to TRBJ2-7, with D possibly TRBD2 on 6 matching bases. Germline CDR1 MGHRA, CDR2 YSYEKL. This CDR3 has 13 residues. V was shortened by 2 bases and J by 2 bases, with 7 bases between the two germline ends. The CDR3 DNA follows: TGCGCCAGCAGCCAACGACTAGCCTACGAGCAGTACTTC. Translated, it gives CASSQRLAYEQYF.

The rearrangement uses TRBV4-2 and TRBJ2-7; 10 bases fit TRBD2. Losses at the gene ends were 4 bases for V and 5 bases for J; bases not matched to a gene: 5. The germline V gene encodes CDR1 LGHNA and CDR2 YNFKEQ. CDR3 length: 14 residues. The CDR3 DNA sequence: TGTGCCAGCAGCCCCGGACTAGCGGTGGACGAGCAGTACTTC. Translating it yields CASSPGLAVDEQYF.

The chain carries TRBV5-5 and TRBJ1-1; D might be TRBD1 (6 bases). Germline CDR1 SGHKS, CDR2 YYEKEE (reference sequence). V dropped 4 bases and J dropped 5 bases, with 15 bases sitting between them. This CDR3 spans 14 amino acids. The CDR3 region is CASSQLDSYTEAFF. DNA of the CDR3: TGTGCCAGCAGCCAATTGGACAGTTATACTGAAGCTTTCTTT.

The rearrangement links TRBV7-3 to TRBJ2-2, with 13 bases that match TRBD2. The CDR3 has 14 residues. Germline-derived CDR1 and CDR2 are SGHTA and FQGTGA. The V segment lost 11 bases and the J segment 6 bases; nucleotides outside the gene matches: 6. CDR3 DNA sequence: TGTGCCTCCCGACTAGCGGGAGGAGCCGGGGAGCTGTTTTTT. As protein: CASRLAGGAGELFF.

The chain has TRBV14 and TRBJ2-7; 11 nucleotides match TRBD2. Trimming removed 6 bases from V and 3 bases from J; junction bases left unmatched: 4. The CDR3 extends over 14 amino acids. Per the germline V gene, CDR1 is SGHDN and CDR2 is FVKESK. The CDR3, as DNA: TGTGCCAGCAGACTAGCGGGAGAGAACTACGAGCAGTACTTC. Its protein product is CASRLAGENYEQYF.

V and J are TRBV5-1 and TRBJ2-5, with TRBD2 matching 12 bases. From germline, CDR1 is SGHRS and CDR2 YFSETQ. There are 16 residues in the CDR3. The J segment lost 3 bases and the V segment lost 3 bases, leaving 6 bases of the junction unmatched. For the CDR3, the DNA is TGCGCCAGCAGCTCAACGACTAGCGGGAGAGAAGAGACCCAGTACTTC. This sequence encodes CASSSTTSGREETQYF.

The chain uses TRBV7-9 and TRBJ1-2, with a possible D match to TRBD1 (5 bases). The CDR3 consists of 14 residues. CDR1 SEHNR and CDR2 FQNEAQ come from the germline V gene (reference sequence). V lost 4 bases and J 3 bases, leaving 12 bases between the germline ends. CDR3 sequence: CASSWGRADYGYTF. CDR3 nucleotides: TGTGCCAGCAGCTGGGGCAGGGCGGACTATGGCTACACCTTC.

This rearrangement joins TRBV5-6 to TRBJ2-1; 12 bases map to TRBD2. V was clipped by 0 bases and J by 6 bases; unmatched bases: 4. Germline CDR1 and CDR2: SGHDT and YYEEEE. This CDR3 region has 16 residues. The DNA of the CDR3 is TGTGCCAGCAGCTTGGGACTAGCGGGAGATGGCAATGAGCAGTTCTTC. Residues: CASSLGLAGDGNEQFF.

The chain joins TRBV28 to TRBJ1-2; 9 positions match TRBD1. Germline assignment: CDR1 MDHEN and CDR2 SYDVKM. V lost 7 bases, J lost 1 base, and 7 bases stayed unmatched. The CDR3 is 15 residues long. The CDR3, as DNA: TGTGCCAGCACCCCTACGGGACAGGGTAACTATGGCTACACCTTC. Translation: CASTPTGQGNYGYTF.

This clone turned up a few times. The chain recombines TRBV4-3 with TRBJ2-7; D not resolved. Germline CDR1 LGHNA, CDR2 YSLEER. V was pared by 0 bases and J by 6 bases, with 12 bases between. The CDR3 has 14 residues. The DNA for the CDR3 is TGCGCCAGCAGCCAAGAGGGCGCCTCTCTCGAGCAGTACTTC. This translates into CASSQEGASLEQYF.

The chain couples TRBV18 to TRBJ2-2, with 11 nucleotides matching TRBD2. CDR3 length: 14 amino acids. Germline V gene sequence: CDR1 KGHSH, CDR2 LQKENI. V shed 3 bases, J shed 7 bases, and the junction held 1 base outside the gene matches. CDR3 region: CASSPGLADGELFF. For the CDR3, the DNA is TGTGCCAGCTCACCGGGACTAGCGGACGGGGAGCTGTTTTTT. The complete variable domain, with remaining parts taken from reference TRBV18 and TRBJ2-2, reads NAGVMQNPRHLVRRRGQEARLRCSPMKGHSHVYWYRQLPEEGLKFMVYLQKENIIDESGMPKERFSAEFPKEGPSILRIQQVVRGDSAAYFCASSPGLADGELFFGEGSRLTVL.

The chain combines TRBV11-2 with TRBJ1-1; 9 bases map to TRBD1. Germline assignment: CDR1 SGHAT and CDR2 FQNNGV. The CDR3 is made up of 17 amino acids. Unmatched junction bases numbered 9, after V lost 4 bases and J lost 0 bases. DNA for the CDR3: TGTGCCAGCAGCTCGGGACAGGGAGTCGCTCTGAACACTGAAGCTTTCTTT. Protein sequence: CASSSGQGVALNTEAFF.

The rearrangement joins TRBV19 to TRBJ1-1; possible D gene TRBD1, 6 bases. Between the trimmed V and J ends, which lost 8 bases and 5 bases, there was a span of 21 bases. This CDR3 is 15 amino acids long. Germline V gives CDR1 LNHDA, CDR2 SQIVND (reference sequence). The CDR3 sequence is CASGGRGGAGTEAFF. The CDR3, as DNA: TGTGCCAGTGGGGGCAGGGGCGGTGCGGGTACTGAAGCTTTCTTT.

The J gene is TRBJ2-2, the V gene TRBV6-1; D might be TRBD2 (5 bases). V gave up 11 bases and J gave up 6 bases, with 19 bases separating them. The CDR3 is made up of 14 amino acids. CDR1 MNHNS and CDR2 SASEGT come from the germline V gene. The CDR3 loop reads CASEKSGRAGELFF. Written as DNA, the CDR3 is TGTGCCTCAGAAAAGAGCGGAAGGGCCGGGGAGCTGTTTTTT.

This chain uses TRBV4-1 with TRBJ1-1; 8 positions agree with TRBD1. Trimming took 5 bases from V and 0 from J; bases not matched to a gene: 11. CDR3 length equals 17 residues. Per the germline V gene, CDR1 is MGHRA and CDR2 is YSYEKL. This CDR3 reads CASSYRRTGTMNTEAFF. The CDR3 DNA reads as TGCGCCAGCAGCTACCGCCGGACAGGGACAATGAACACTGAAGCTTTCTTT.

V and J are TRBV6-5 and TRBJ2-7; D perhaps matches TRBD2 (5 bases). V was shortened by 2 bases and J by 7 bases, with 12 bases between the two germline ends. Germline CDR1 is MNHEY and CDR2 is SVGAGI. The CDR3 runs to 13 residues. CDR3 DNA: TGTGCCAGCAGTTACGGCCCGTCGGGGGAGCAGTACTTC. This translates into CASSYGPSGEQYF.

The J gene is TRBJ2-1, the V gene TRBV7-2; D perhaps matches TRBD2 (5 bases). V shed 1 base and J shed 9 bases, with 10 bases lying between them. CDR3 length equals 13 residues. The germline V gene has CDR1 SGHTA and CDR2 FQGNSA. The CDR3 sequence is CASSLDVGGEQFF. The CDR3 DNA sequence: TGTGCCAGCAGCTTAGATGTAGGAGGTGAGCAGTTCTTC. Complete variable domain (other parts from reference TRBV7-2 and TRBJ2-1): GAGVSQSPSNKVTEKGKDVELRCDPISGHTALYWYRQSLGQGLEFLIYFQGNSAPDKSGLPSDRFSAERTGGSVSTLTIQRTQQEDSAVYLCASSLDVGGEQFFGPGTRLTVL.

The chain recombines TRBV19 with TRBJ1-2, with 7 bases fitting TRBD1. With V trimmed by 5 bases and J by 0 bases, 3 bases remained unmatched. Germline V gene sequence: CDR1 LNHDA, CDR2 SQIVND (reference sequence). CDR3 size: 14 residues. CDR3 in amino acids: CASSGQEPNYGYTF. The DNA for the CDR3 is TGTGCCAGTAGTGGACAGGAACCTAACTATGGCTACACCTTC.

This chain joins TRBV7-9 and TRBJ2-2; possibly TRBD2 for D (6 bases). Germline CDR1 is SEHNR and CDR2 is FQNEAQ (reference sequence). V was pared by 2 bases and J by 4 bases, with 8 bases between. CDR3 length: 14 amino acids. CDR3 coding DNA: TGTGCCAGCAGCTTAATGGGACTCACCGGGGAGCTGTTTTTT. It yields the protein CASSLMGLTGELFF.

The chain joins TRBV5-1 to TRBJ2-7, with D possibly matching TRBD2 (5 bases). Trimming removed 0 bases from V and 5 bases from J, with 12 bases in between. There are 14 residues in the CDR3. Germline CDR1 is SGHRS and CDR2 is YFSETQ. In DNA, the CDR3 is TGCGCCAGCAGCTTGGCCCGGCAGGAGGACGAGCAGTACTTC. This gives the protein CASSLARQEDEQYF. The full variable domain, its missing parts supplied by reference TRBV5-1 and TRBJ2-7, is KAGVTQTPRYLIKTRGQQVTLSCSPISGHRSVSWYQQTPGQGLQFLFEYFSETQRNKGNFPGRFSGRQFSNSRSEMNVSTLELGDSALYLCASSLARQEDEQYFGPGTRLTVT.

This rearrangement joins TRBV27 to TRBJ2-7, with D possibly matching TRBD2 (6 bases). The CDR3 runs 13 residues. V lost 5 bases, J lost 2 bases, and 10 bases lay in between. The germline gives CDR1 MNHEY, CDR2 SMNVEV (reference sequence). The CDR3 DNA is TGTGCCAGCAGTCCGGGACTTACCTACGAGCAGTACTTC. This encodes CASSPGLTYEQYF.

This rearrangement joins TRBV11-2 to TRBJ1-3, with 7 bases matching TRBD1. The CDR3 covers 19 residues. Germline CDR1 reads SGHAT; CDR2 reads FQNNGV. Trimming removed 5 bases from V and 6 bases from J; junction bases left unmatched: 22. The CDR3 here is CASSPRRVGQNPEPNTIYF. DNA for the CDR3: TGTGCCAGCAGCCCGAGGAGGGTGGGACAGAACCCAGAGCCAAACACCATATATTTT.

V gene TRBV5-1 combines with J gene TRBJ2-5, with D tentatively TRBD1 (6 bases). Trimming took off 2 bases at V and 0 bases at J, with 14 bases between the two ends. Germline V CDR1 and CDR2: SGHRS, YFSETQ. The CDR3 loop spans 16 amino acids. In DNA, the CDR3 is TGCGCCAGCAGCTTCTATGGACAGCGGTACCAAGAGACCCAGTACTTC. This encodes CASSFYGQRYQETQYF.

J is TRBJ1-1 and V is TRBV30; 11 bases align to TRBD1. Trimming at V came to 3 bases and at J to 11 bases, leaving 11 bases not matched to a gene. Per germline, CDR1 GTSNPN and CDR2 SVGIG (reference sequence). The CDR3 consists of 14 residues. In nucleotides, the CDR3 is TGTGCCTGGAGCGTTGGACAGGGGGCTGCGTGGGCTTTCTTT. It encodes CAWSVGQGAAWAFF.

The rearrangement links TRBV15 to TRBJ2-2; 12 nucleotides align to TRBD2. Looked up from germline, CDR1 is LNHNV and CDR2 is YYDKDF (reference sequence). With V trimmed by 8 bases and J by 4 bases, 2 bases remained unmatched. This CDR3 is built from 14 residues. CDR3 residues: CATSTSGSTGELFF. CDR3 nucleotides: TGTGCCACCTCGACTAGCGGGAGCACCGGGGAGCTGTTTTTT.